The clone carrying this T cell receptor (beta chain) was counted many times. Its antigen is unidentified. The germline V gene has CDR1 SGHRS and CDR2 YFSETQ. V lost 0 bases and J lost 6; bases outside the gene matches: 2. This CDR3 has 14 amino acids. The source of the sample is a study of T cells in Graves' hyperthyroidism and ophthalmopathy. General study results and limits: Peripheral blood also featured most of the thyroid clonotypes expanded above 0.001. From stable hyperthyroidism, ophthalmopathy was set apart by a 13 V-J model.

There were TCR beta CDR3 regions amplified from RNA transcripts. When the TCR CDR3 underwent first-round RT-PCR, the HTBI primer set was used. TCRdb independently ran MiXCR on the multiplex PCR reads; one entry per CDR3 protein. The table has 550,000 to 600,000 distinct CDR3 sequences, 46% seen once; the top ten hold around 19%. V is TRBV5-1 and J is TRBJ1-4; TRBD1 matches at 7 bases. The clonotype was recovered from an adult woman with Graves' disease, either hyperthyroidism or ophthalmopathy (not recorded which). The sequenced sample was peripheral blood or thyroid tissue (not recorded which). The CDR3 region has the DNA TGCGCCAGCAGCTTGGGGGACAGATATGAAAAACTGTTTTTT. Amino acid sequence: CASSLGDRYEKLFF.